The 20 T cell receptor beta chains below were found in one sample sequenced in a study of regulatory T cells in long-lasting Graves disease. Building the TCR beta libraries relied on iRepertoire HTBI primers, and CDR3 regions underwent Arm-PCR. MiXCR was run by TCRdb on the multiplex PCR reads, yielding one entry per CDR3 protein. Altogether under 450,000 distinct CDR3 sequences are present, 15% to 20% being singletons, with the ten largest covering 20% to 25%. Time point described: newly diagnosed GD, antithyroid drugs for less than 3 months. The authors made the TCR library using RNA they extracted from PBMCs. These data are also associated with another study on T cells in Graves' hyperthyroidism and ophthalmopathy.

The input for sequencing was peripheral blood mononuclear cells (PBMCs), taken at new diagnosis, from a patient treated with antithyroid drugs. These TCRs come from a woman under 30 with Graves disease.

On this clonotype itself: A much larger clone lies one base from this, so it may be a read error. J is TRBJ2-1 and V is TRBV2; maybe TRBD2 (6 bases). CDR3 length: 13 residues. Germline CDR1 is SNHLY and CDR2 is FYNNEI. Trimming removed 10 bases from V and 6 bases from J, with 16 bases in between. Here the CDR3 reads CANPSERGNEQFF. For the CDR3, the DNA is TGTGCCAACCCTAGCGAGAGGGGCAATGAGCAGTTCTTC.

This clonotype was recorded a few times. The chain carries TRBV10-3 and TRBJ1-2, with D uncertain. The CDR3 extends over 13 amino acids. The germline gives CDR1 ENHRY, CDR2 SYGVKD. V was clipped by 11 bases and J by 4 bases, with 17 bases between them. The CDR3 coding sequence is TGTGCCGTATCGGACCTCGGGTCCTATGGCTACACCTTC. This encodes CAVSDLGSYGYTF.

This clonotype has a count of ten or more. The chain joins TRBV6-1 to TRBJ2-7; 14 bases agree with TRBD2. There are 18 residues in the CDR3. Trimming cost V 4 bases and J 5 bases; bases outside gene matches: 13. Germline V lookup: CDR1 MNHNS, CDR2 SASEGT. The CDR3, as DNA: TGTGCCAGCAGTGCGACTAGCGGGAGGGCCGCTGTGTCCAACGAGCAGTACTTC. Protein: CASSATSGRAAVSNEQYF.

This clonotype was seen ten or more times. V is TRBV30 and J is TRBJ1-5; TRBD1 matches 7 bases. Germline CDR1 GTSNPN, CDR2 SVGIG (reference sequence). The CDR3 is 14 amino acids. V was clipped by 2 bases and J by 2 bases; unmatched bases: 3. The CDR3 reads CAWSQTGRNQPQHF. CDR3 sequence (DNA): TGTGCCTGGAGTCAGACAGGGCGCAATCAGCCCCAGCATTTT.

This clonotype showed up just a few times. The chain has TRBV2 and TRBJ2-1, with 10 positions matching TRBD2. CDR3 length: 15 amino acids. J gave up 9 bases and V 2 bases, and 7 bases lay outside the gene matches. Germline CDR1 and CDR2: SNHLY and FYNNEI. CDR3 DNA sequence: TGTGCCAGCAGTGAATGTCTAGCGGGAGATTGTGAGCAGTTCTTC. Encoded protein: CASSECLAGDCEQFF.

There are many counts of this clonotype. CDR3 loop: CASSSQGARSYNEQFF. In DNA form, the CDR3 reads TGTGCCAGCAGCTCACAGGGGGCCCGATCCTACAATGAGCAGTTCTTC. The V gene is TRBV7-9, the J gene TRBJ2-1, with 9 bases matching TRBD1. Germline CDR1 and CDR2: SEHNR and FQNEAQ (reference sequence). The CDR3 is 16 residues long. The trim removed 4 bases at V and 1 base at J, leaving 5 bases unmatched.

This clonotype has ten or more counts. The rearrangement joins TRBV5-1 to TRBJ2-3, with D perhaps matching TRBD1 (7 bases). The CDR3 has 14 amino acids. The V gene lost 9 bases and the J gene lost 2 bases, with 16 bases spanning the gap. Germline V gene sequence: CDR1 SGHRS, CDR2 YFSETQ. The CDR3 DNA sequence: TGCGCCACCCACGGGGGACAGTACACAGATACGCAGTATTTT. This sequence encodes CATHGGQYTDTQYF.

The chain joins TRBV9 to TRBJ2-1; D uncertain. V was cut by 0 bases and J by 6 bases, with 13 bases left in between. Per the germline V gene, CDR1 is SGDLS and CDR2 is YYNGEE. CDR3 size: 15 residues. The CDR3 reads CASSVDSHGSNEQFF. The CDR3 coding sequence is TGTGCCAGCAGCGTAGATAGTCACGGTAGCAATGAGCAGTTCTTC.

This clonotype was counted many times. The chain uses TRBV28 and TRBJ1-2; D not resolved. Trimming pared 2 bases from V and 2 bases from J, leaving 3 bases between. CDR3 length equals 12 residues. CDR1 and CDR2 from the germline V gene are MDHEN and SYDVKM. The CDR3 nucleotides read TGTGCCAGCAGTTTACAGAACTATGGCTACACCTTC. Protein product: CASSLQNYGYTF.

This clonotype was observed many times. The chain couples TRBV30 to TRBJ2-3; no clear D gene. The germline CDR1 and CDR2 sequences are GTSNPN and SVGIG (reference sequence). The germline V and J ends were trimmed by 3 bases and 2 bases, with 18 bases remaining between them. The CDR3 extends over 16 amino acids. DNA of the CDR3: TGTGCCTGGAGAGGATCGCCTGAAGGGAACACAGATACGCAGTATTTT. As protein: CAWRGSPEGNTDTQYF.

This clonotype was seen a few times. The CDR3 DNA sequence: TGCAGTCCTCGGGGTGGAGAGAACTATGGCTACACCTTC. Amino acids: CSPRGGENYGYTF. This chain connects TRBV20-1 to TRBJ1-2, with D unclear. Germline values: CDR1 DFQATT, CDR2 SNEGSKA (reference sequence). V dropped 8 bases and J dropped 2 bases, with 15 bases sitting between them. The CDR3 is 13 residues long.

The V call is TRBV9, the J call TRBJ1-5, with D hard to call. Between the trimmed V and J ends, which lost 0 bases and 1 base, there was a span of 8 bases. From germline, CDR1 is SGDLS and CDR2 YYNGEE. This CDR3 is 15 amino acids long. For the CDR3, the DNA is TGTGCCAGCAGCGTAGAGGGCCGCAGCAATCAGCCCCAGCATTTT. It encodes CASSVEGRSNQPQHF. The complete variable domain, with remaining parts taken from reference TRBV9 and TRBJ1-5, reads DSGVTQTPKHLITATGQRVTLRCSPRSGDLSVYWYQQSLDQGLQFLIQYYNGEERAKGNILERFSAQQFPDLHSELNLSSLELGDSALYFCASSVEGRSNQPQHFGDGTRLSIL.

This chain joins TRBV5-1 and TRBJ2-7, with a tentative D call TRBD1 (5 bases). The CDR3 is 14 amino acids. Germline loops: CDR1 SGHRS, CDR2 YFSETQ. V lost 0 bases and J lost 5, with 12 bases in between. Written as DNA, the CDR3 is TGCGCCAGCAGCTTGGAACAGGTCTGGGACGAGCAGTACTTC. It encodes CASSLEQVWDEQYF.

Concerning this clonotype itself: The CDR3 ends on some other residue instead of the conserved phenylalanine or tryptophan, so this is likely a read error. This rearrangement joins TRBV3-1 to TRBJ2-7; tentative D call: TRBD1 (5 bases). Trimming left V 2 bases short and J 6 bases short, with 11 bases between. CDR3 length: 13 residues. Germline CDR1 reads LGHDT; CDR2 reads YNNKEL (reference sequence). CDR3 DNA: TGTGCCAGCAGCCAATCGGTGCAGGGCGAGCAGTACTTG. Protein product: CASSQSVQGEQYL.

CDR3 in amino acids: CASSLGQIQAGELFF. The CDR3 bases are TGCGCCAGCAGCTTGGGACAGATACAGGCCGGGGAGCTGTTTTTT. The chain is built from TRBV5-1 and TRBJ2-2, with a tentative D call TRBD1 (5 bases). V was trimmed by 0 bases and J by 6 bases, leaving 12 bases between them. The CDR3 loop spans 15 amino acids. CDR1 is SGHRS and CDR2 is YFSETQ in the germline V gene.

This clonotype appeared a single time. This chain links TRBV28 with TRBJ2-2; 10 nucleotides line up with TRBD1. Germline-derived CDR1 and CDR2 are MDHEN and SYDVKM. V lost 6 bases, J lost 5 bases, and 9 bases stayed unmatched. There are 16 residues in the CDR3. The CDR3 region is CASSLGGQGTTGELFF. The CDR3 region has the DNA TGTGCCAGCAGCCTCGGGGGACAGGGGACAACCGGGGAGCTGTTTTTT.

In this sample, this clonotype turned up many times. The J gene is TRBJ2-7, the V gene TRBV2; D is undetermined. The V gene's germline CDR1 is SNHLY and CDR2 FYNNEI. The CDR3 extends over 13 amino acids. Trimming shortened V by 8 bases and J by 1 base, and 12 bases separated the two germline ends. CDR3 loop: CASPIEGSYEQYF. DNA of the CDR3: TGTGCCAGCCCCATCGAAGGTTCCTACGAGCAGTACTTC. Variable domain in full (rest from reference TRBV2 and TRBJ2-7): EPEVTQTPSHQVTQMGQEVILRCVPISNHLYFYWYRQILGQKVEFLVSFYNNEISEKSEIFDDQFSVERPDGSNFTLKIRSTKLEDSAMYFCASPIEGSYEQYFGPGTRLTVT.

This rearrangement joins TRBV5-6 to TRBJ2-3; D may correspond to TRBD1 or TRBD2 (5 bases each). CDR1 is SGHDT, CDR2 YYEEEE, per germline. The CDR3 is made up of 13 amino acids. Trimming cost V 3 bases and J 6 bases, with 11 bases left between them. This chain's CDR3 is CASSYGREDTQYF. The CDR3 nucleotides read TGTGCCAGCAGCTACGGCAGGGAGGATACGCAGTATTTT. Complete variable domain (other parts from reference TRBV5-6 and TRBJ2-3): DAGVTQSPTHLIKTRGQQVTLRCSPKSGHDTVSWYQQALGQGPQFIFQYYEEEERQRGNFPDRFSGHQFPNYSSELNVNALLLGDSALYLCASSYGREDTQYFGPGTRLTVL.

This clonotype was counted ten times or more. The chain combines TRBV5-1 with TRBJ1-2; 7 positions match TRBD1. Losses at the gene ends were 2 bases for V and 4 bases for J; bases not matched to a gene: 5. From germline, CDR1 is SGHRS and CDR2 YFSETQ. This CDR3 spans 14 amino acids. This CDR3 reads CASSFEGASYGYTF. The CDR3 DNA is TGCGCCAGCAGCTTCGAGGGGGCAAGCTATGGCTACACCTTC.

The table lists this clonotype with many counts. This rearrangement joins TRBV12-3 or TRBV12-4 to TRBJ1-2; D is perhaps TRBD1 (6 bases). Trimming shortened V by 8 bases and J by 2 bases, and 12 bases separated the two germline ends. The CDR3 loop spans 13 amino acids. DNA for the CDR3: TGTGCCAGCCTACGGGACATGAACTATGGCTACACCTTC. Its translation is CASLRDMNYGYTF.